This TCR beta chain came from a study of blood T cell repertoires in COVID-19. Turning to the study itself: Samples taken during acute and convalescent COVID-19 were collected in the United States, Italy and Spain. T cells, B-cell-depleted T cells, or PBMCs provided the cDNA or gDNA that served as material.

Germline CDR1 and CDR2: SNHLY and FYNNEI. The CDR3 contains 13 residues. Trimming removed 6 bases at V and 6 bases at J, with 13 bases between. TCRdb's table, derived via immunoSEQ multiplex PCR, lists solely in-frame clones and lacks some. The table includes about 150,000 clones, 88% detected once. The clonotype originates from a man aged 45-65 years who had recovered from COVID-19. The rearrangement joins TRBV2 to TRBJ2-3; tentatively, D is TRBD2 (6 bases). The sequenced material came from peripheral blood. The CDR3 spells CASSPRGLDTQYF. Written as DNA, the CDR3 is TGTGCCAGCAGCCCTAGGGGACTGGATACGCAGTATTTT.